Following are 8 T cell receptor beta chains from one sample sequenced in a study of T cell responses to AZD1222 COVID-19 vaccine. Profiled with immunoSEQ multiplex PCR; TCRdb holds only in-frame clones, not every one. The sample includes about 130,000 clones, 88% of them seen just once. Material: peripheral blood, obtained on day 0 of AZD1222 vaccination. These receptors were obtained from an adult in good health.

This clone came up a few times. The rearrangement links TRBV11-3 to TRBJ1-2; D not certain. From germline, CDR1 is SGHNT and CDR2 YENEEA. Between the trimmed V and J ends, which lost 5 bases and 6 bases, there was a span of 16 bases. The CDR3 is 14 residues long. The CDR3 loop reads CASSPSGVKDGYTF. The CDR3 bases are TGTGCCAGCAGCCCAAGTGGAGTTAAGGATGGCTACACCTTC.

The CDR3 DNA sequence: TGTGCCAGCACCCTGGGACAGGGAAATGGCTACACCTTC. Protein sequence: CASTLGQGNGYTF. V and J are TRBV3-1 (or the pseudogene TRBV3-2) and TRBJ1-2; 9 nucleotides match TRBD1. The J segment lost 6 bases and the V segment lost 7 bases, leaving 6 bases of the junction unmatched. In germline, CDR1 is LGHDT, CDR2 YNNKEL (reference sequence). CDR3 size: 13 residues.

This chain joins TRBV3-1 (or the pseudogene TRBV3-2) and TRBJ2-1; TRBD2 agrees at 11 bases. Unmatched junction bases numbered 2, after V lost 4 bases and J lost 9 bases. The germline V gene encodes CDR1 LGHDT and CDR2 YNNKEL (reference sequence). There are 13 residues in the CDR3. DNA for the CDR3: TGTGCCAGCAGCCCTAGCGGGAGGTTTGAGCAGTTCTTC. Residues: CASSPSGRFEQFF.

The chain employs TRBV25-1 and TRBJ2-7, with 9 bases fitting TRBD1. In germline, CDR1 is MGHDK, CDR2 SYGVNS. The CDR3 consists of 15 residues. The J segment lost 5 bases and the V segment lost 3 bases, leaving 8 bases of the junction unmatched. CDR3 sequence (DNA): TGTGCCAGCAGTGACGGGACAGGGTTTGGCGACGAGCAGTACTTC. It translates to CASSDGTGFGDEQYF.

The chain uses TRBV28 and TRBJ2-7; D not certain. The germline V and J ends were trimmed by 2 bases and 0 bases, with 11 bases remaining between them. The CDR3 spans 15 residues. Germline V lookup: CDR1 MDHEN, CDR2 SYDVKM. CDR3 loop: CASSLRATSSYEQYF. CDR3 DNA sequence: TGTGCCAGCAGTTTAAGGGCGACGAGCTCCTACGAGCAGTACTTC. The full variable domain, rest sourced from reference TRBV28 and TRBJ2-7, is DVKVTQSSRYLVKRTGEKVFLECVQDMDHENMFWYRQDPGLGLRLIYFSYDVKMKEKGDIPEGYSVSREKKERFSLILESASTNQTSMYLCASSLRATSSYEQYFGPGTRLTVT.

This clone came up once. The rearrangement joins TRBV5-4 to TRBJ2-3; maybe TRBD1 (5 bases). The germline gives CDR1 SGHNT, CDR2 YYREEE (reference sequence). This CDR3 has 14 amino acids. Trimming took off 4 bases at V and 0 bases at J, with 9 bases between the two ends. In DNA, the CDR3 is TGTGCCAGCAGCACTCAGGGAAGCACAGATACGCAGTATTTT. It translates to CASSTQGSTDTQYF.

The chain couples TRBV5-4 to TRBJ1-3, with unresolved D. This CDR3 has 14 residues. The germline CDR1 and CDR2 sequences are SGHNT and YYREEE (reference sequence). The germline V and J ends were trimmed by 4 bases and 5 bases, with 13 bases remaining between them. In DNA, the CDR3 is TGTGCCAGCAGCCCCGATTTCGGTCGAAACACCATATATTTT. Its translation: CASSPDFGRNTIYF.

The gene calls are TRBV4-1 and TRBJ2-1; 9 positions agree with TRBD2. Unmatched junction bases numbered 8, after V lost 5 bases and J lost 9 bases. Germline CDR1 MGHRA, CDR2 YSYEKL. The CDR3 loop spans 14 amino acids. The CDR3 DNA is TGCGCCAGCAGCGCACCCGTAGCGGGAGCTGAGCAGTTCTTC. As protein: CASSAPVAGAEQFF.